This passage covers 15 T cell receptor beta chains from one sample sequenced in a study of cytomegalovirus exposure and HLA in healthy donors. The PCR employed 60 Vbeta primers together with 13 Jbeta primers. The data were produced by immunoSEQ multiplex PCR, yet TCRdb's version contains in-frame clones alone and is incomplete. In the table there are more than 150,000 clones, around 79% of which are singletons. Material: PBMCs. The receptor source for this set is a man aged 50 to 59 in good health and CMV-seropositive.

Notes on this clone: The identical CDR3 is also encoded by other nucleotide sequences in the sample. This chain connects TRBV20-1 to TRBJ1-2, with unresolved D. The CDR3 length is 11 residues. The V end was cut by 1 base, the J end by 4 bases, with 4 bases between. Germline assignment: CDR1 DFQATT and CDR2 SNEGSKA (reference sequence). CDR3 coding DNA: TGCAGTGCTAGAGGGCCCTATGGCTACACCTTC. Its translation: CSARGPYGYTF.

This chain connects TRBV13 to TRBJ2-7; 7 positions match TRBD1. Germline trimming cut 0 bases from V and 2 bases from J; bases unmatched to any gene: 1. The CDR3 runs 14 residues. Germline CDR1 PRHDT, CDR2 FYEKMQ (reference sequence). The CDR3 region has the DNA TGTGCCAGCAGCTTAGGACAGGGGACCTACGAGCAGTACTTC. Protein sequence: CASSLGQGTYEQYF.

This chain connects TRBV19 to TRBJ1-2, with D possibly TRBD1 on 6 matching bases. The V gene lost 3 bases and the J gene lost 2 bases, with 13 bases spanning the gap. The CDR3 has 15 amino acids. The germline gives CDR1 LNHDA, CDR2 SQIVND (reference sequence). For the CDR3, the DNA is TGTGCCAGTAGTATGCCGGGGGGCCTAAACTATGGCTACACCTTC. Its translation is CASSMPGGLNYGYTF.

The chain employs TRBV6-1 and TRBJ1-6; D remains ambiguous. V lost 8 bases to trimming and J lost 14 bases, with 19 bases between them. This CDR3 is built from 13 residues. Germline CDR1 MNHNS, CDR2 SASEGT. CDR3 protein: CASVGMGDGALHF. The CDR3 nucleotides read TGTGCCAGCGTAGGTATGGGCGACGGGGCCCTCCACTTT.

In this sample, this clone turned up a few times. This chain joins TRBV5-4 and TRBJ2-7, with 9 bases fitting TRBD1. Germline V gene data show CDR1 as SGHNT and CDR2 as YYREEE (reference sequence). Trimming took 4 bases from V and 2 from J; bases not matched to a gene: 4. CDR3 size: 14 residues. Here the CDR3 reads CASSRGTGPYEQYF. CDR3 nucleotides: TGTGCCAGCAGCCGCGGGACAGGGCCCTACGAGCAGTACTTC.

This clone has more than one count but fewer than ten. The chain links TRBV5-6 to TRBJ1-1; TRBD1 aligns across 8 bases. The CDR3 totals 15 residues. Per the germline V gene, CDR1 is SGHDT and CDR2 is YYEEEE. The trim removed 5 bases at V and 6 bases at J, leaving 12 bases unmatched. CDR3 protein: CASRGRQGAVSEAFF. The CDR3 bases are TGTGCCAGCAGGGGGAGGCAGGGGGCTGTCTCTGAAGCTTTCTTT.

The chain combines TRBV4-2 with TRBJ2-3; 11 nucleotides match TRBD2. Germline trimming cut 0 bases from V and 1 base from J; bases unmatched to any gene: 6. This CDR3 comprises 18 residues. Germline loops: CDR1 LGHNA, CDR2 YNFKEQ. DNA for the CDR3: TGTGCCAGCAGCCAAGAACTAGCGGGGGCCCACCGCACAGATACGCAGTATTTT. Residues: CASSQELAGAHRTDTQYF.

This chain joins TRBV9 and TRBJ2-5, with 8 bases that match TRBD2. V gave up 0 bases and J gave up 5 bases; unmatched junction bases: 9. CDR1 is SGDLS, CDR2 YYNGEE, per germline. The CDR3 has 16 residues. The CDR3 sequence is CASSVADSGARETQYF. CDR3 bases: TGTGCCAGCAGCGTAGCGGATAGCGGGGCCAGGGAGACCCAGTACTTC.

The rearrangement uses TRBV9 and TRBJ2-7; possibly TRBD2 for D (5 bases). Germline assignment: CDR1 SGDLS and CDR2 YYNGEE. The V end lost 3 bases, the J end lost 7 bases, and 20 bases lay between the germline ends. CDR3 size: 15 residues. CDR3 residues: CASSALPGESWEQYF. Written as DNA, the CDR3 is TGTGCCAGCAGCGCCTTGCCCGGGGAGAGTTGGGAGCAGTACTTC.

The table lists this clone with a count of one. V gene TRBV7-2 combines with J gene TRBJ2-6, with D perhaps TRBD1 (6 bases). Germline values: CDR1 SGHTA, CDR2 FQGNSA. The CDR3 consists of 16 residues. The ends were cut back, 4 bases at V and 4 bases at J, with 14 bases in the middle. The CDR3 loop is CASSSQGRSGANVLTF. The CDR3 region has the DNA TGTGCCAGCAGCTCACAGGGCCGGTCCGGGGCCAACGTCCTGACTTTC.

V is TRBV5-1 and J is TRBJ1-1; 9 nucleotides line up with TRBD1. The CDR3 length is 15 residues. Germline lookup yields CDR1 SGHRS and CDR2 YFSETQ. The ends lost 4 bases at V and 4 bases at J; junction bases unmatched: 8. CDR3 nucleotides: TGCGCCAGCAGCGCCCTGACAGGGGGTATCACTGAAGCTTTCTTT. This sequence encodes CASSALTGGITEAFF. Filled out from reference TRBV5-1 and TRBJ1-1, the complete variable domain reads KAGVTQTPRYLIKTRGQQVTLSCSPISGHRSVSWYQQTPGQGLQFLFEYFSETQRNKGNFPGRFSGRQFSNSRSEMNVSTLELGDSALYLCASSALTGGITEAFFGQGTRLTVV.

The chain recombines TRBV28 with TRBJ1-1, with a weak D call TRBD1 (6 bases). In germline, CDR1 is MDHEN, CDR2 SYDVKM. The CDR3 contains 13 residues. V was cut by 11 bases and J by 4 bases, with 17 bases left in between. This CDR3 is CAGRGGGGTEAFF. DNA of the CDR3: TGTGCCGGAAGAGGGGGGGGCGGCACTGAAGCTTTCTTT.

The rearrangement links TRBV7-2 to TRBJ2-7, with TRBD2 matching 9 bases. The germline CDR1 and CDR2 sequences are SGHTA and FQGNSA. This CDR3 has 15 residues. The V segment lost 5 bases and the J segment 5 bases; nucleotides outside the gene matches: 10. In DNA, the CDR3 is TGTGCCAGCAGCCATCCAGCTAGCGGGGTAAACGAGCAGTACTTC. This translates into CASSHPASGVNEQYF.

The chain carries TRBV7-8 and TRBJ1-5; possibly TRBD1 for D (6 bases). Trimming left V 2 bases short and J 3 bases short, with 14 bases between. Germline assignment: CDR1 SGHVS and CDR2 FQNEAQ. The CDR3 sequence is 16 residues long. The CDR3 protein is CASSLLMGASNQPQHF. The CDR3 nucleotides are TGTGCCAGCAGCTTACTAATGGGGGCTTCCAATCAGCCCCAGCATTTT.

The V gene is TRBV28, the J gene TRBJ1-2, with a possible D match to TRBD1 (5 bases). Germline CDR1 MDHEN, CDR2 SYDVKM. CDR3 length equals 13 residues. V lost 3 bases and J lost 4, with 9 bases in between. The CDR3 DNA reads as TGTGCCAGCAGTTTCGGGGGGGGCTATGGCTACACCTTC. Translating it yields CASSFGGGYGYTF.